A single sample gave rise to the 9 T cell receptor beta chains below, sequenced in a study of T cell repertoires in cytomegalovirus infection. Each CDR3 protein gets one entry after TCRdb re-called the reads with MiXCR. The sample carries fewer than 550,000 distinct CDR3 sequences, about 30% recorded once. Specimen: PBMCs. The receptors stem from a human donor in good health (CMV status not recorded). Some clones in this sample may be carry-over from other donors' samples.

CDR3 residues: CASSLAGDSTDTQYF. In DNA, the CDR3 is TGCGCCAGCAGCTTAGCGGGGGACAGCACAGATACGCAGTATTTT. V gene TRBV4-1 combines with J gene TRBJ2-3, with TRBD2 identical over 9 bases. V gave up 5 bases and J gave up 0 bases; unmatched junction bases: 3. In germline, CDR1 is MGHRA, CDR2 YSYEKL. The CDR3 sequence is 15 residues long.

This clonotype was found many times. V usage is TRBV7-2 and J usage is TRBJ1-5; no clear D. Germline V gives CDR1 SGHTA, CDR2 FQGNSA. V was clipped by 5 bases and J by 0 bases, with 11 bases between them. The CDR3 is 15 residues long. CDR3 loop: CASSPMPYSNQPQHF. The CDR3 DNA follows: TGTGCCAGCAGCCCGATGCCTTATAGCAATCAGCCCCAGCATTTT.

This rearrangement joins TRBV7-3 to TRBJ2-1; a possible D gene is TRBD2 (6 bases). V was cut by 4 bases and J by 2 bases, with 12 bases left in between. The CDR3 runs to 15 residues. Per the germline V gene, CDR1 is SGHTA and CDR2 is FQGTGA. The CDR3 is CASSSPGDPYNEQFF. For the CDR3, the DNA is TGTGCCAGCAGCTCTCCGGGAGACCCCTACAATGAGCAGTTCTTC.

This clonotype was seen more than once but under ten times. CDR3 protein: CASSQVALREDTDTQYF. The DNA for the CDR3 is TGCGCCAGCAGCCAAGTCGCATTGCGGGAAGACACAGATACGCAGTATTTT. The chain couples TRBV4-1 to TRBJ2-3; a possible D gene is TRBD2 (6 bases). CDR3 length: 17 residues. V was clipped by 1 base and J by 2 bases, with 16 bases between them. From germline, CDR1 is MGHRA and CDR2 YSYEKL.

This clonotype was seen more than once but under ten times. The V call is TRBV29-1, the J call TRBJ2-4; maybe TRBD1 (6 bases). There are 16 residues in the CDR3. From germline, CDR1 is SQVTM and CDR2 ANQGSEA. Trimming removed 0 bases at V and 2 bases at J, with 14 bases between. CDR3 in amino acids: CSVEDPDSRSKNIQYF. DNA for the CDR3: TGCAGCGTTGAAGATCCGGACAGCAGATCCAAAAACATTCAGTACTTC.

This chain links TRBV29-1 with TRBJ1-4; no clear D gene. Germline CDR1 and CDR2: SQVTM and ANQGSEA. The CDR3 is 12 residues long. V gave up 4 bases and J gave up 8 bases, with 11 bases separating them. The CDR3 nucleotides read TGCAGCGTTGGGGAAGGGCGGGAAAAACTGTTTTTT. Encoded protein: CSVGEGREKLFF.

This clonotype was detected a few times. The rearrangement links TRBV6-4 to TRBJ2-3; TRBD2 aligns across 7 bases. This CDR3 contains 13 residues. J was trimmed by 5 bases and V by 5 bases; bases with no gene match: 4. Germline assignment: CDR1 MRHNA and CDR2 SNTAGT. The CDR3 reads CASSSGTGDTQYF. The CDR3 DNA is TGTGCCAGCAGTAGCGGGACGGGAGATACGCAGTATTTT.

This clonotype was counted only a few times. The V call is TRBV11-2, the J call TRBJ2-1; 12 bases are shared with TRBD2. The CDR3 has 15 residues. Germline-derived CDR1 and CDR2 are SGHAT and FQNNGV. V lost 5 bases and J lost 10; bases outside the gene matches: 9. The CDR3 bases are TGTGCCAGCAGCCATCTAGCGGGAGGGCCGGGCGAGCAGTTCTTC. Its translation: CASSHLAGGPGEQFF.

This clonotype was detected only a few times. CDR3 in DNA: TGTGCCAGCAGTCCCAGATTAGGGGGGGGATCAGCAACTACCTACAATGAGCAGTTCTTC. Protein sequence: CASSPRLGGGSATTYNEQFF. The V and J genes are TRBV7-8 and TRBJ2-1; tentatively, D is TRBD2 (7 bases). The germline CDR1 and CDR2 sequences are SGHVS and FQNEAQ. V was clipped by 6 bases and J by 2 bases, with 29 bases between them. This CDR3 contains 20 residues.